This TCR beta chain was documented in a study of human CD8 memory T cell subsets. This CDR3 contains 14 residues. Germline CDR1 reads SQVTM; CDR2 reads ANQGSEA. A CCR7+ PD-1- TIGIT- phenotype characterized the stem-like memory CD8+ T cells (TSTEM). TCR beta libraries were made by UMI-labeled 5' RACE. Reprocessing the 5' RACE reads, TCRdb reports a single entry for every CDR3 protein and omits DNA. The table lists approximately 7,000 distinct CDR3 sequences. This clonotype is classed as medium-sized (0.01 to 0.1%) by frequency. The gene calls are TRBV29-1 and TRBJ1-2; as DNA is missing, the TRBD1 call by TCRdb cannot be tested. Input material: CD8+ stem-like memory T cells (TSCM and TCM) sorted from PBMCs. Subset here: stem-like memory CD8 T cells (TSTEM), CCR7+ PD-1- TIGIT-. This receptor was obtained from a human donor in good health. The CDR3 reads CSVIAGTDNYGYTF. Full variable domain (rest looked up from reference TRBV29-1 and TRBJ1-2): SAVISQKPSRDICQRGTSLTIQCQVDSQVTMMFWYRQQPGQSLTLIATANQGSEATYESGFVIDKFPISRPNLTFSTLTVSNMSPEDSSIYLCSVIAGTDNYGYTFGSGTRLTVV.